This TCR beta chain was recovered during a study of cytomegalovirus exposure and HLA in healthy donors. This clone showed up just a few times. The CDR3 totals 17 residues. Trimming at V came to 0 bases and at J to 4 bases, leaving 10 bases not matched to a gene. Germline values: CDR1 SGHRS, CDR2 YFSETQ. With 60 Vbeta and 13 Jbeta primers, the PCR was carried out. Original data processing: Later, an analysis found 80 million or so unique TCR beta chains, and about 10 million of these were shared. Generated by immunoSEQ multiplex PCR, the TCRdb table keeps only in-frame clones and is missing some. V, J and clone size derive from that table, while D and trimming were established from the DNA sequence. The sample shows around 45,000 clones, less than 75% of them seen only once.

This rearrangement joins TRBV5-1 to TRBJ2-1; 7 bases map to TRBD2. This TCR was sampled from a man younger than 45 in good health and CMV-seronegative. Sequenced: PBMCs. CDR3 in DNA: TGCGCCAGCAGCTTGGACTTCGGGGTAGCGGGTTACAATGAGCAGTTCTTC. This codes for CASSLDFGVAGYNEQFF. Supplemented by reference TRBV5-1 and TRBJ2-1, the full variable domain reads KAGVTQTPRYLIKTRGQQVTLSCSPISGHRSVSWYQQTPGQGLQFLFEYFSETQRNKGNFPGRFSGRQFSNSRSEMNVSTLELGDSALYLCASSLDFGVAGYNEQFFGPGTRLTVL.